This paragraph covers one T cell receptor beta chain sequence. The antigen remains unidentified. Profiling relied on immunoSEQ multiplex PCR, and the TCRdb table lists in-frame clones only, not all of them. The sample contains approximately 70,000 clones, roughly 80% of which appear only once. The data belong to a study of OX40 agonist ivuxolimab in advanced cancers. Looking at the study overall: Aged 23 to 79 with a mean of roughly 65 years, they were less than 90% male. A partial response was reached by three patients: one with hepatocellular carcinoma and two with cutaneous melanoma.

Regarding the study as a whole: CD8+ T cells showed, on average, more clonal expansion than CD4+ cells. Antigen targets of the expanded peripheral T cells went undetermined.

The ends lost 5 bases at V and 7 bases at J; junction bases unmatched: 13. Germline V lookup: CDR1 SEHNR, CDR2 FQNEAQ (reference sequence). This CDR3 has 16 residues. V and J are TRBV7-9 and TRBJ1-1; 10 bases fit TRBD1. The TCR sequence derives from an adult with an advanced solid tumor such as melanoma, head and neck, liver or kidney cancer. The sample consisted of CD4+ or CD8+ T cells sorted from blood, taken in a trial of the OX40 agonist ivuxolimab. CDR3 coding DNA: TGTGCCAGCAGCGATTACCCCCTCCGGGACAGGGGTGAAGCTTTCTTT. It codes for CASSDYPLRDRGEAFF.